Below, 8 T cell receptor beta chains from the same sample are listed, as sequenced in a study of cytomegalovirus exposure and HLA in healthy donors. Using immunoSEQ multiplex PCR, the repertoire was profiled, and TCRdb retains in-frame clones only, with some absent. The table lists some 61,000 clones, about 97% of them singletons, with around 1.5% in the top ten. The sequenced sample was PBMCs. These receptors were taken from a woman aged 18-30 years in good health and CMV-seropositive.

This clone was counted between two and nine times. The CDR3 here is CASSEAPRTGLYTF. The CDR3 DNA follows: TGTGCCAGCAGTGAAGCCCCCAGAACAGGGCTCTACACCTTC. J is TRBJ1-2 and V is TRBV6-1, with D perhaps TRBD1 (6 bases). Germline V lookup: CDR1 MNHNS, CDR2 SASEGT. Between the trimmed V and J ends, which lost 0 bases and 10 bases, there was a span of 15 bases. The CDR3 spans 14 residues.

This chain's CDR3 is CAWSKGVGNQPQHF. For the CDR3, the DNA is TGTGCCTGGAGTAAAGGGGTGGGCAATCAGCCCCAGCATTTT. This sequence joins TRBV30 and TRBJ1-5, with D tentatively TRBD1 (5 bases). This CDR3 region has 14 residues. V gave up 2 bases and J gave up 2 bases, with 10 bases separating them. Germline V gene lookup returns CDR1 GTSNPN and CDR2 SVGIG (reference sequence).

The V call is TRBV25-1, the J call TRBJ2-2; D is perhaps TRBD2 (5 bases). The CDR3 has 15 residues. CDR1 and CDR2 (germline): MGHDK, SYGVNS. V was shortened by 1 base and J by 6 bases, with 12 bases between the two germline ends. For the CDR3, the DNA is TGTGCCAGCAGTGAATTAAAGGGAGCGGCCGGGGAGCTGTTTTTT. The encoded protein is CASSELKGAAGELFF.

With regard to this clone: Within the sample, other DNA sequences also encode this same CDR3. The chain combines TRBV27 with TRBJ1-2; perhaps TRBD1 as D (5 bases). V lost 3 bases and J lost 4, with 9 bases in between. Germline lookup yields CDR1 MNHEY and CDR2 SMNVEV (reference sequence). The CDR3 is 13 amino acids. CDR3 amino acids: CASSLGGSYGYTF. The CDR3 nucleotides are TGTGCCAGCAGTTTGGGGGGATCCTATGGCTACACCTTC.

The chain recombines TRBV28 with TRBJ2-5; 11 positions match TRBD2. CDR3 length: 14 residues. Germline V CDR1 and CDR2: MDHEN, SYDVKM. With 6 bases clipped from V and 4 bases from J, the junction kept 4 bases outside the gene matches. The CDR3 region has the DNA TGTGCCAGCAGGATAGCGGGAGGGGGAGAGACCCAGTACTTC. Its protein product is CASRIAGGGETQYF. The entire variable domain, with the rest obtained from reference TRBV28 and TRBJ2-5, is as follows: DVKVTQSSRYLVKRTGEKVFLECVQDMDHENMFWYRQDPGLGLRLIYFSYDVKMKEKGDIPEGYSVSREKKERFSLILESASTNQTSMYLCASRIAGGGETQYFGPGTRLLVL.

V gene TRBV19 combines with J gene TRBJ2-5; 7 bases fit TRBD1. The CDR3 totals 13 residues. Germline V CDR1 and CDR2: LNHDA, SQIVND (reference sequence). V trimming: 5 bases; J trimming: 4 bases; junction bases outside the gene matches: 4. This CDR3 reads CASSGGQRETQYF. CDR3 coding DNA: TGTGCCAGTAGTGGGGGACAGCGAGAGACCCAGTACTTC.

V usage is TRBV19 and J usage is TRBJ2-1; 7 bases line up with TRBD2. The CDR3 spans 15 residues. V shed 6 bases, J shed 15 bases, and the junction held 20 bases outside the gene matches. CDR1 is LNHDA and CDR2 is SQIVND in the germline V gene (reference sequence). The CDR3 DNA follows: TGTGCCAGTAGCCCCGCTAGCGGCCGGGTCGAAGCGACGTTCTTC. Translating it yields CASSPASGRVEATFF.

The V and J genes are TRBV5-1 and TRBJ2-7, with 7 bases matching TRBD2. The CDR3 length is 14 residues. Germline CDR1 SGHRS, CDR2 YFSETQ. The trim removed 2 bases at V and 4 bases at J, leaving 6 bases unmatched. CDR3 DNA sequence: TGCGCCAGCAGCTTCGAGGGAGGGCCTTACGAGCAGTACTTC. Its protein product is CASSFEGGPYEQYF. Based on the CDR3 plus reference TRBV5-1 and TRBJ2-7, the full variable domain is KAGVTQTPRYLIKTRGQQVTLSCSPISGHRSVSWYQQTPGQGLQFLFEYFSETQRNKGNFPGRFSGRQFSNSRSEMNVSTLELGDSALYLCASSFEGGPYEQYFGPGTRLTVT.